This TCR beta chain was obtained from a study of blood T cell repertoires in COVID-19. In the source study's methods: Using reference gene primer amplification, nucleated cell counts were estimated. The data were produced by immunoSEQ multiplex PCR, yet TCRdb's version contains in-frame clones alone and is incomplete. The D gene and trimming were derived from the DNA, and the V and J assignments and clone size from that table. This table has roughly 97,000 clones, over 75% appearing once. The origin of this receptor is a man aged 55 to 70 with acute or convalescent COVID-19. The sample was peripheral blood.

CDR3 in DNA: TGTGCCAGTAGTCAGGCCTTCACCGGGGAGCTGTTTTTT. This translates into CASSQAFTGELFF. V gene TRBV19 combines with J gene TRBJ2-2; D not certain. The ends were cut back, 5 bases at V and 4 bases at J, with 8 bases in the middle. The CDR3 totals 13 residues. Germline V gene sequence: CDR1 LNHDA, CDR2 SQIVND (reference sequence).